This passage covers 21 T cell receptor beta chains from one sample sequenced in a study of blood T cell repertoires in COVID-19. Assay used: immunoSEQ multiplex PCR; TCRdb lists only in-frame clones, some missing. The table has roughly 250,000 clones, 83% seen once. Sequenced input: peripheral blood. All receptors come from a human donor in a cohort sampled during active COVID-19.

The rearrangement joins TRBV18 to TRBJ1-5; TRBD1 aligns across 7 bases. In germline, CDR1 is KGHSH, CDR2 LQKENI. The J segment lost 4 bases and the V segment lost 3 bases, leaving 3 bases of the junction unmatched. This CDR3 region has 14 residues. The CDR3 DNA reads TGTGCCAGCTCACCTCAACAGGGGAATCAGCCCCAGCATTTT. Translating it yields CASSPQQGNQPQHF.

This rearrangement joins TRBV6-1 to TRBJ2-5; D may be TRBD1 (5 bases). Germline V gene data show CDR1 as MNHNS and CDR2 as SASEGT. The CDR3 has 15 amino acids. Trimming took off 3 bases at V and 4 bases at J, with 15 bases between the two ends. The CDR3, as DNA: TGTGCCAGCAGTGACAGGGCCTATTCCCCAGAGACCCAGTACTTC. This encodes CASSDRAYSPETQYF.

The chain couples TRBV5-1 to TRBJ2-3, with D tentatively TRBD2 (5 bases). In germline, CDR1 is SGHRS, CDR2 YFSETQ. V was shortened by 7 bases and J by 4 bases, with 19 bases between the two germline ends. The CDR3 consists of 15 residues. DNA of the CDR3: TGCGCCAGCCGACGTCTCCCGGCCGGGGCAGATACGCAGTATTTT. Encoded protein: CASRRLPAGADTQYF.

This clone was observed a handful of times. The chain carries TRBV18 and TRBJ1-2; 11 bases are a match to TRBD1. The CDR3 has 13 residues. Germline CDR1 reads KGHSH; CDR2 reads LQKENI. V lost 4 bases and J lost 6; bases outside the gene matches: 1. CDR3 region: CASSLGQGDGYTF. CDR3 sequence (DNA): TGTGCCAGCTCACTGGGACAGGGGGATGGCTACACCTTC.

This clone was picked up a small number of times. The chain joins TRBV5-6 to TRBJ2-7; a weak D match, TRBD1 (5 bases). This CDR3 has 16 amino acids. CDR1 SGHDT and CDR2 YYEEEE come from the germline V gene. Trimming removed 0 bases at V and 0 bases at J, with 13 bases between. The DNA for the CDR3 is TGTGCCAGCAGCTTGGCAGGGCAGACTTCCTCCTACGAGCAGTACTTC. Translated: CASSLAGQTSSYEQYF.

This clone was recorded only once. CDR3 loop: CASSGAGLGDTQYF. In nucleotides, the CDR3 is TGTGCCAGCAGCGGAGCGGGATTAGGAGATACGCAGTATTTT. The gene calls are TRBV9 and TRBJ2-3, with 7 bases aligning to TRBD2. The CDR3 has 14 amino acids. V was clipped by 3 bases and J by 5 bases; unmatched bases: 6. CDR1 is SGDLS, CDR2 YYNGEE, per germline.

This chain connects TRBV18 to TRBJ1-3, with D possibly being TRBD1 (6 bases). Germline V gene lookup returns CDR1 KGHSH and CDR2 LQKENI. The CDR3 is made up of 17 amino acids. Trimming pared 3 bases from V and 0 bases from J, leaving 15 bases between. CDR3 nucleotides: TGTGCCAGCTCACCGGCCCTGGGAGGGGGCTCTGGAAACACCATATATTTT. Encoded protein: CASSPALGGGSGNTIYF.

DNA for the CDR3: TGTGCCAGCAGTGATCGGGGAGGGAGACAGCCCCAGCATTTT. This encodes CASSDRGGRQPQHF. The genes are TRBV2 and TRBJ1-5; no clear D. CDR3 size: 14 residues. Between the trimmed V and J ends, which lost 3 bases and 7 bases, there was a span of 13 bases. Germline CDR1 reads SNHLY; CDR2 reads FYNNEI.

The rearrangement uses TRBV11-2 and TRBJ2-1; 11 bases are shared with TRBD2. J lost 5 bases, V lost 5 bases, and 5 bases had no gene match. The V gene's germline CDR1 is SGHAT and CDR2 FQNNGV. This CDR3 is built from 15 residues. CDR3 residues: CASSQGLAVDNEQFF. The CDR3 region has the DNA TGTGCCAGCAGCCAGGGACTAGCGGTAGACAATGAGCAGTTCTTC.

This clone was detected only once. The V call is TRBV20-1, the J call TRBJ2-1; tentative D call: TRBD1 (6 bases). V shed 3 bases and J shed 4 bases, with 16 bases lying between them. The germline gives CDR1 DFQATT, CDR2 SNEGSKA (reference sequence). The CDR3 is made up of 15 amino acids. CDR3 protein: CSASEYRATYNEQFF. Written as DNA, the CDR3 is TGCAGTGCTAGTGAATACAGGGCAACTTACAATGAGCAGTTCTTC.

The chain carries TRBV9 and TRBJ2-1; TRBD2 agrees at 7 bases. Losses at the gene ends were 2 bases for V and 0 bases for J; bases not matched to a gene: 11. Germline loops: CDR1 SGDLS, CDR2 YYNGEE. The CDR3 spans 18 residues. The CDR3 bases are TGTGCCAGCAGCGTCAGCAGGCTAGCGGCCAGCTCCTACAATGAGCAGTTCTTC. This gives the protein CASSVSRLAASSYNEQFF.

In its sample, this clone was seen once. The chain recombines TRBV5-1 with TRBJ1-6; D gene unclear. V lost 2 bases, J lost 5 bases, and 5 bases lay in between. This CDR3 is 13 amino acids long. Germline loops: CDR1 SGHRS, CDR2 YFSETQ. DNA of the CDR3: TGCGCCAGCAGCTTTACTAATAATTCACCCCTCCACTTT. Its translation: CASSFTNNSPLHF.

V and J are TRBV5-1 and TRBJ2-7, with 9 positions matching TRBD1. CDR1 and CDR2 from the germline V gene are SGHRS and YFSETQ. J was trimmed by 1 base and V by 4 bases; bases with no gene match: 6. This CDR3 spans 15 amino acids. CDR3 nucleotides: TGCGCCAGCAGCCCTTCCGGGACAGGGTCCTACGAGCAGTACTTC. Protein: CASSPSGTGSYEQYF.

The table lists this clone with a few counts. The CDR3 protein is CASSYSTGLSGYTF. CDR3 bases: TGTGCCAGCAGTTACTCCACAGGGCTTAGCGGCTACACCTTC. The chain is built from TRBV6-5 and TRBJ1-2; the D gene is possibly TRBD1 (6 bases). The CDR3 is 14 residues long. Trimming left V 0 bases short and J 8 bases short, with 13 bases between. Germline CDR1 MNHEY, CDR2 SVGAGI.

In the case of this clone: The same CDR3 arises from other DNA sequences in this sample as well. This sequence joins TRBV5-1 and TRBJ2-3; TRBD2 matches at 7 bases. V lost 4 bases and J lost 4; bases outside the gene matches: 9. The CDR3 is 15 amino acids. Germline V lookup: CDR1 SGHRS, CDR2 YFSETQ. CDR3 nucleotide sequence: TGCGCCAGCAGCCCTCTGGGCGGGAGATCAGATACGCAGTATTTT. This gives the protein CASSPLGGRSDTQYF.

This clone was seen repeatedly, ten times or more. The rearrangement uses TRBV18 and TRBJ2-3; 7 nucleotides agree with TRBD1. V was clipped by 3 bases and J by 4 bases; unmatched bases: 4. This CDR3 has 14 amino acids. The V gene's germline CDR1 is KGHSH and CDR2 LQKENI. The DNA for the CDR3 is TGTGCCAGCTCACCTATGACAGGGTCAGATACGCAGTATTTT. Residues: CASSPMTGSDTQYF.

The V and J genes are TRBV4-1 and TRBJ1-5, with 7 nucleotides matching TRBD1. CDR3 size: 15 residues. CDR1 and CDR2 from the germline V gene are MGHRA and YSYEKL. Trimming took 5 bases from V and 6 from J; bases not matched to a gene: 10. CDR3: CASSEPGGVGQPQHF. CDR3 in DNA: TGCGCCAGCAGCGAACCAGGGGGAGTCGGTCAGCCCCAGCATTTT.

J is TRBJ1-1 and V is TRBV28; D is ambiguous. Germline V gene lookup returns CDR1 MDHEN and CDR2 SYDVKM. V dropped 2 bases and J dropped 0 bases, with 10 bases sitting between them. The CDR3 has 15 residues. The CDR3, as DNA: TGTGCCAGCAGTTTACATACAGCCATGAACACTGAAGCTTTCTTT. This encodes CASSLHTAMNTEAFF.

V gene TRBV28 combines with J gene TRBJ2-7; 10 bases line up with TRBD1. V lost 6 bases, J lost 8 bases, and 7 bases stayed unmatched. Germline CDR1 MDHEN, CDR2 SYDVKM. CDR3 size: 13 residues. The CDR3 protein is CASRGQGRWQQYF. CDR3 bases: TGTGCCAGCAGGGGACAGGGGAGGTGGCAGCAGTACTTC.

The chain links TRBV10-2 to TRBJ1-4; D perhaps matches TRBD1 (5 bases). V lost 5 bases to trimming and J lost 5 bases, with 9 bases between them. This CDR3 is built from 13 residues. CDR1 WSHSY and CDR2 SAAADI come from the germline V gene. The CDR3 sequence is CASSSGPNEKLFF. CDR3 DNA sequence: TGCGCCAGCAGTTCAGGGCCCAATGAAAAACTGTTTTTT.

The rearrangement joins TRBV5-4 to TRBJ2-7, with 14 bases fitting TRBD2. Germline V gene data show CDR1 as SGHNT and CDR2 as YYREEE (reference sequence). V was clipped by 3 bases and J by 9 bases; unmatched bases: 8. The CDR3 is made up of 15 amino acids. The CDR3 protein is CASSYPGLAGAGQYF. For the CDR3, the DNA is TGTGCCAGCAGCTATCCGGGACTAGCGGGGGCTGGGCAGTACTTC.